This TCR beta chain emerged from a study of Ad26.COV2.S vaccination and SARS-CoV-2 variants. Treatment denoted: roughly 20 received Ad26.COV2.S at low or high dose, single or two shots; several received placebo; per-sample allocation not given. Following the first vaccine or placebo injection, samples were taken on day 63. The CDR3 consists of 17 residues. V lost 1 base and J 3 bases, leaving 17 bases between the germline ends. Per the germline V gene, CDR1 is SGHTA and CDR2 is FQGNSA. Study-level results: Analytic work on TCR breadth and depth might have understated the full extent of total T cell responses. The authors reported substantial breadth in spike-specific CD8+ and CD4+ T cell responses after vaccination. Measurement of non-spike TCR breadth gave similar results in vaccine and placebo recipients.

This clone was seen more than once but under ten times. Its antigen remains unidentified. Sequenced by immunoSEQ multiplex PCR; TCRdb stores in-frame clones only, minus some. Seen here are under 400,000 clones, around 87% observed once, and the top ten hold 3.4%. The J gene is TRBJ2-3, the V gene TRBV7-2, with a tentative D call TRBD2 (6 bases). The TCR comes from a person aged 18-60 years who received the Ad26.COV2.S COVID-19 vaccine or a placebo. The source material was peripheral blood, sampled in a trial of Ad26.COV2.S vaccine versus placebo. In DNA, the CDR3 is TGTGCCAGCAGCTTAGAACCTGCGGGGCGGGGAACAGATACGCAGTATTTT. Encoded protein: CASSLEPAGRGTDTQYF.